This T cell receptor (beta chain) was observed in a study of CD8+CD57+ T cells in acquired aplastic anemia. Turning to the study itself: DNA per sorted CD4+ or CD8+ sample ranged roughly 0.17 to 27.4 ug, averaging roughly 3.5 ug. Read counts for CD4+ cells (from healthy donors) averaged roughly 10 million. Notes on the study in general: Overlap between patients and controls comprised 25 to 35 CD8+ CDR3 sequences. CD8+ Simpson's diversity showed no significant patient-control difference.

This clonotype was observed a few times. Its antigen is as yet unknown. Template material for TCR beta VDJ and CDR3 profiling consisted of genomic DNA. TCRdb reprocessed the reads via MiXCR and lists one record per CDR3 protein. The sample yields under 150,000 distinct CDR3 sequences, more than 35% seen once. Germline V gives CDR1 SQVTM, CDR2 ANQGSEA. This CDR3 comprises 13 residues. V gave up 4 bases and J gave up 0 bases, with 9 bases separating them. This sequence joins TRBV29-1 and TRBJ1-2; the D gene is possibly TRBD1 (6 bases). This sequence originates from a human donor in good health, serving as a control. What was sequenced was sorted CD4+, CD8+, or CD8+CD57+ T cells (not recorded which) from PBMCs. The CDR3 DNA is TGCAGCGTTGTTACAGGGACTAACTATGGCTACACCTTC. It specifies CSVVTGTNYGYTF. Based on the CDR3 plus reference TRBV29-1 and TRBJ1-2, the full variable domain is SAVISQKPSRDICQRGTSLTIQCQVDSQVTMMFWYRQQPGQSLTLIATANQGSEATYESGFVIDKFPISRPNLTFSTLTVSNMSPEDSSIYLCSVVTGTNYGYTFGSGTRLTVV.